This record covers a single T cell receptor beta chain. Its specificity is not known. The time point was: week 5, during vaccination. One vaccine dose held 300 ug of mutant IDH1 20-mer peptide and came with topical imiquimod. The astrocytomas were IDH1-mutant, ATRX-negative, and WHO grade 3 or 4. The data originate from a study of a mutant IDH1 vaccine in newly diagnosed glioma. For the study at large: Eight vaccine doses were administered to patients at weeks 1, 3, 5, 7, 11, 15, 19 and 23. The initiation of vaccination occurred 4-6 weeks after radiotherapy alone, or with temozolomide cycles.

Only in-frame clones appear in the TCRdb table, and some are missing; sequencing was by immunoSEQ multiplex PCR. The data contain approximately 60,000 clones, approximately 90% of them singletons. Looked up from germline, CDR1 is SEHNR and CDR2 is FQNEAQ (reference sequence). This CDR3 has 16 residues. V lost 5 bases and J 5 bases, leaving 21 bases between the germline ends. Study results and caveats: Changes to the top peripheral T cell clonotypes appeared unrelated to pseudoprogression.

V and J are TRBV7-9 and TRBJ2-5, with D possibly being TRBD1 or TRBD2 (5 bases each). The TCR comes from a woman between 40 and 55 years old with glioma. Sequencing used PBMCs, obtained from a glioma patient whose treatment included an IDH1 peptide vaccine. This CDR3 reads CASSRDAGSLGETQYF. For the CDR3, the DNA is TGTGCCAGCAGCCGGGATGCAGGGAGTTTGGGGGAGACCCAGTACTTC.